The 14 T cell receptor beta chains presented below share a single source sample, sequenced in a study of CD8+ T cells in alopecia areata. cDNA serving as the sequencing template came from extracted, reverse transcribed RNA. Sequenced by immunoSEQ multiplex PCR; TCRdb stores in-frame clones only, minus some. The sample lists about 270,000 clones, 60% occurring once. The sample's treatment: oral pan-JAK inhibitor, 5-10 mg twice daily. This material consisted of CD4+ T cells sorted from blood, taken at week 52, from a patient treated with tofacitinib. The receptors were gathered from a human donor with alopecia areata.

This clone showed up just a few times. The gene calls are TRBV11-1 and TRBJ2-5, with TRBD2 matching over 7 bases. The CDR3 loop spans 14 amino acids. In germline, CDR1 is SGHAT, CDR2 FQDESV (reference sequence). J gave up 4 bases and V 5 bases, and 7 bases lay outside the gene matches. The CDR3 DNA follows: TGTGCCAGCAGCCGCGCGGCTAGCGGAGAGACCCAGTACTTC. Translating gives CASSRAASGETQYF.

The chain recombines TRBV29-1 with TRBJ1-3; D remains ambiguous. The CDR3 is 11 amino acids. Trimming removed 3 bases from V and 2 bases from J, with 2 bases in between. CDR1 SQVTM and CDR2 ANQGSEA come from the germline V gene. CDR3 in DNA: TGCAGCGTTGACACTGGAAACACCATATATTTT. Translating it yields CSVDTGNTIYF.

This chain connects TRBV27 to TRBJ2-2; no clear D. Germline lookup yields CDR1 MNHEY and CDR2 SMNVEV (reference sequence). The V and J ends lost 7 bases and 0 bases respectively, with 12 bases between them. The CDR3 is 15 amino acids. CDR3 DNA sequence: TGTGCCAGCACCCCCGGCAGCACGAACACCGGGGAGCTGTTTTTT. As protein: CASTPGSTNTGELFF.

V usage is TRBV5-6 and J usage is TRBJ2-7, with 7 bases lining up with TRBD2. The germline V gene encodes CDR1 SGHDT and CDR2 YYEEEE. The CDR3 consists of 15 residues. The V gene end was trimmed by 9 bases and the J gene end by 2 bases; junction bases not matched to a gene: 14. The CDR3 nucleotides are TGTGCCACTGCGTCCGGGGGGTTGGAACCCTACGAGCAGTACTTC. Amino acid sequence: CATASGGLEPYEQYF.

A note on this clone: The identical CDR3 is also encoded by other nucleotide sequences in the sample. The genes are TRBV30 and TRBJ1-1; D is possibly TRBD1 (6 bases). The V and J ends lost 5 bases and 1 base respectively, with 11 bases between them. CDR3 length: 13 residues. Germline CDR1 and CDR2: GTSNPN and SVGIG (reference sequence). The CDR3 loop is CAWETGTNTEAFF. Here the CDR3 DNA reads TGTGCCTGGGAGACAGGTACGAACACTGAAGCTTTCTTT.

In its sample, this clone was seen once. The chain is built from TRBV4-3 and TRBJ1-2; D remains unclear. V lost 0 bases, J lost 4 bases, and 12 bases lay in between. The CDR3 runs 15 residues. CDR1 LGHNA and CDR2 YSLEER come from the germline V gene. The CDR3 nucleotides read TGCGCCAGCAGCCAAGACGTCACAGCCATCTATGGCTACACCTTC. Protein sequence: CASSQDVTAIYGYTF.

This chain joins TRBV29-1 and TRBJ2-3, with 8 bases identical to TRBD1. CDR1 is SQVTM, CDR2 ANQGSEA, per germline. Germline trimming cut 7 bases from V and 6 bases from J; bases unmatched to any gene: 9. The CDR3 length is 13 residues. As DNA, the CDR3 is TGCAGCGCAGGTCAGGGGGCTGGGGATACGCAGTATTTT. Its protein product is CSAGQGAGDTQYF.

This clone was seen a few times. This chain connects TRBV4-1 to TRBJ2-2; D unresolved. The germline gives CDR1 MGHRA, CDR2 YSYEKL. This CDR3 has 15 amino acids. Trimming removed 3 bases at V and 0 bases at J, with 8 bases between. CDR3 loop: CASSQPSANTGELFF. Written as DNA, the CDR3 is TGCGCCAGCAGCCAGCCAAGTGCGAACACCGGGGAGCTGTTTTTT.

This clone has just a few counts. This chain joins TRBV2 and TRBJ2-3; 10 positions agree with TRBD2. The V gene's germline CDR1 is SNHLY and CDR2 FYNNEI. Trimming cost V 7 bases and J 0 bases; bases outside gene matches: 4. The CDR3 covers 15 residues. In DNA form, the CDR3 reads TGTGCCAGCACCGGGACTAGCGTTAGCACAGATACGCAGTATTTT. It is translated as CASTGTSVSTDTQYF.

The chain recombines TRBV29-1 with TRBJ2-3; D is unresolved. Germline lookup yields CDR1 SQVTM and CDR2 ANQGSEA. Between the trimmed V and J ends, which lost 6 bases and 3 bases, there was a span of 7 bases. This CDR3 has 11 amino acids. The CDR3 here is CSVKGTDTQYF. CDR3 sequence (DNA): TGCAGCGTGAAGGGTACAGATACGCAGTATTTT.

This clone was counted a single time. The chain joins TRBV6-6 to TRBJ1-1; no clear D gene. The V end lost 5 bases, the J end lost 11 bases, and 15 bases lay between the germline ends. Looked up from germline, CDR1 is MNHNY and CDR2 is SVGAGI (reference sequence). The CDR3 sequence is 12 residues long. Here the CDR3 reads CASSAPGEYAFF. CDR3 sequence (DNA): TGTGCCAGCAGTGCGCCCGGGGAGTACGCTTTCTTT.

V usage is TRBV30 and J usage is TRBJ1-6; D may be TRBD1 (6 bases). Germline CDR1 and CDR2: GTSNPN and SVGIG (reference sequence). The V end lost 2 bases, the J end lost 7 bases, and 15 bases lay between the germline ends. The CDR3 totals 15 residues. The CDR3 region is CAWSLSQGFNSPLHF. The CDR3, as DNA: TGTGCCTGGAGTCTCTCCCAGGGGTTCAATTCACCCCTCCACTTT.

This clone was detected a few times. This chain connects TRBV7-9 to TRBJ1-2; TRBD1 might be the D (5 bases). Germline loops: CDR1 SEHNR, CDR2 FQNEAQ (reference sequence). Trimming took 7 bases from V and 3 from J, leaving 15 bases between them. The CDR3 consists of 14 residues. CDR3 amino acids: CASNRGGVDYGYTF. In DNA form, the CDR3 reads TGTGCCAGCAACCGGGGCGGGGTTGACTATGGCTACACCTTC.

DNA for the CDR3: TGTGCCTGGAGTGTACCTCCGGGTACTGAAGCTTTCTTT. Encoded protein: CAWSVPPGTEAFF. The V and J genes are TRBV30 and TRBJ1-1; no clear D gene. The CDR3 covers 13 residues. V was shortened by 0 bases and J by 5 bases, with 10 bases between the two germline ends. Germline CDR1 and CDR2: GTSNPN and SVGIG (reference sequence).